The sequence of this T cell receptor (beta chain) was determined in a study of blood T cell repertoires in COVID-19. Looking at the study overall: The analysed material was cDNA or gDNA that came from T cells, B-cell-depleted T cells, or PBMCs.

Assay: immunoSEQ multiplex PCR; the TCRdb copy retains only in-frame clones and omits some. The repertoire holds around 42,000 clones, with over 75% as singletons. V was clipped by 1 base and J by 5 bases; unmatched bases: 16. CDR1 is LGHDT, CDR2 YNNKEL, per germline (reference sequence). The CDR3 length is 19 residues. The chain recombines TRBV3-1 (or the pseudogene TRBV3-2) with TRBJ2-1, with TRBD1 matching over 8 bases. The sample was peripheral blood. This TCR came from a woman aged 80 or over with acute or convalescent COVID-19. The CDR3 is CASSQVAQGEDREDNEQFF. The DNA of the CDR3 is TGTGCCAGCAGCCAAGTGGCCCAGGGTGAGGACAGGGAAGACAATGAGCAGTTCTTC.